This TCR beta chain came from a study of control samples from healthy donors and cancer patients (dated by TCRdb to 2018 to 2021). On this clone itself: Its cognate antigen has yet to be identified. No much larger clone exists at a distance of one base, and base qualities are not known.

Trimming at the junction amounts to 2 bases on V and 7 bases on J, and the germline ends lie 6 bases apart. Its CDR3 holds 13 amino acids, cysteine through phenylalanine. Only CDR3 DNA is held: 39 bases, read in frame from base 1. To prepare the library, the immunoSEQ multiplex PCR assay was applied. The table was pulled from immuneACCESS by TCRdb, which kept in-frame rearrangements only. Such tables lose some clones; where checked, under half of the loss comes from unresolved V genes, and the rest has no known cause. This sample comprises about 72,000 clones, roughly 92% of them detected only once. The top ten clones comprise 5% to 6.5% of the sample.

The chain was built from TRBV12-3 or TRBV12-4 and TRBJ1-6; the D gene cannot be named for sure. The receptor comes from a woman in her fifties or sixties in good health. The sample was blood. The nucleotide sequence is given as TGTGCCAGCAGTTTAACGTGGAATTCACCCCTCCACTTT. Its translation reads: CASSLTWNSPLHF.